These T cell receptor beta chains were read from a single sample in a study of T cell responses to AZD1222 COVID-19 vaccine. Sequencing used immunoSEQ multiplex PCR; TCRdb keeps in-frame clones, though not all of them. This table has about 120,000 clones, 80% to 90% appearing once. The specimen was peripheral blood, collected on day 0 of MenACWY control vaccination. The receptors shown here come from an adult in good health. Both conserved end residues are part of each CDR3. A D gene is named only where the DNA matches it firmly. For some rows the clone size is stated as once, few or many, or as a class when expanded; others skip it.

V gene,clone size,J gene,D gene,CDR3 DNA,CDR3 protein
TRBV28,.,TRBJ1-5,.,TGTGCCAGCAGTTTATTGGGGGGAGATAGCAATCAGCCCCAGCATTTT,CASSLLGGDSNQPQHF
TRBV25-1,few,TRBJ1-2,.,TGTGCCAGCAGTGAATTCCCGATGGGCTACACCTTC,CASSEFPMGYTF
TRBV7-2,.,TRBJ2-3,.,TGTGCCAGCAGCTCCTACCCTATCCAACCGGGCACAGATACGCAGTATTTT,CASSSYPIQPGTDTQYF
TRBV10-3,.,TRBJ2-5,TRBD2,TGTGCCATCAGTGCCGGGAGGGGAGAGGAGACCCAGTACTTC,CAISAGRGEETQYF
TRBV5-4,.,TRBJ1-1,TRBD1,TGTGCCGGGGGGGCAGGGGGCGCACCTGAAGCTTTCTTT,CAGGAGGAPEAFF
TRBV11-2,.,TRBJ2-5,.,TGTGCCAGCACGGGGACGAGGCAAGAGACCCAGTACTTC,CASTGTRQETQYF
TRBV7-2,.,TRBJ1-5,.,TGTGCCAGCAGCCCTACCCGCAATCAGCCCCAGCATTTT,CASSPTRNQPQHF
TRBV5-8,.,TRBJ1-5,.,TGTGCCAGCAGCTTGGGCATTACTATCAATCAGCCCCAGCATTTT,CASSLGITINQPQHF
TRBV7-6,.,TRBJ1-2,.,TGTGCCAGCAGCTTAGCGCGCAGGGGTGGCTACACCTTC,CASSLARRGGYTF
TRBV4-3,.,TRBJ2-5,.,TGCGCCAGCAGCCAAGAAGGTAACGCACAGGCCGAAGAGACCCAGTACTTC,CASSQEGNAQAEETQYF
TRBV21-1,.,TRBJ2-7,.,TGTGCCAGCAGCACCCCTGGACAGCCGGGACGGGAGCAGTACTTC,CASSTPGQPGREQYF
TRBV3-1/TRBV3-2,.,TRBJ1-1,.,TGTGCCAGCAGCCATTCGGACAGAGACACTGAAGCTTTCTTT,CASSHSDRDTEAFF
TRBV7-9,.,TRBJ1-3,.,TGTGCCAGCGGAGCAATAGCGGTGCTCACCATATATTTT,CASGAIAVLTIYF
TRBV6-5,.,TRBJ1-6,.,TGTGCCAGCAGTTACGAAAGCTCCTATAATTCACCCCTCCACTTT,CASSYESSYNSPLHF